The next 17 T cell receptor beta chains were all read from a single sample in a study of cytomegalovirus exposure and HLA in healthy donors. The primer mix had 60 Vbeta and 13 Jbeta primers. Clones were sequenced by immunoSEQ multiplex PCR, and TCRdb holds only the in-frame ones, with some missing. The sample holds some 180,000 clones, roughly 82% seen once. What was sequenced was PBMCs. The receptors derive from a man aged 40-49 years in good health and CMV-seronegative.

On this clone: A junction end diverges from the germline sequence, so it may reflect a read error. J is TRBJ1-4 and V is TRBV7-7, with 11 bases lining up with TRBD1. The CDR3 has 15 amino acids. Per germline, CDR1 SSHAT and CDR2 FNYEAQ (reference sequence). CDR3 residues: CASSWTGGTNEKLFF. The CDR3 DNA is TGTGCTAGCAGTTGGACAGGGGGCACTAATGAAAAACTGTTTTTT.

V gene TRBV28 combines with J gene TRBJ2-2; 12 bases fit TRBD2. The CDR3 has 20 residues. CDR1 and CDR2 (germline): MDHEN, SYDVKM. With 2 bases clipped from V and 0 bases from J, the junction kept 10 bases outside the gene matches. The CDR3 spells CASSLRMGLAGGPNTGELFF. In nucleotides, the CDR3 is TGTGCCAGCAGTTTAAGGATGGGGCTAGCGGGAGGGCCGAACACCGGGGAGCTGTTTTTT. The whole variable domain, remainder taken from reference TRBV28 and TRBJ2-2, is DVKVTQSSRYLVKRTGEKVFLECVQDMDHENMFWYRQDPGLGLRLIYFSYDVKMKEKGDIPEGYSVSREKKERFSLILESASTNQTSMYLCASSLRMGLAGGPNTGELFFGEGSRLTVL.

The rearrangement joins TRBV11-2 to TRBJ1-1; 8 bases are a match to TRBD1. Trimming cost V 4 bases and J 0 bases; bases outside gene matches: 7. CDR1 is SGHAT, CDR2 FQNNGV, per germline. The CDR3 spans 16 residues. CDR3 amino acids: CASSSTRTGMNTEAFF. In DNA, the CDR3 is TGTGCCAGCAGCTCTACACGGACAGGGATGAACACTGAAGCTTTCTTT.

The chain recombines TRBV10-3 with TRBJ1-1, with D unresolved. V was pared by 1 base and J by 0 bases, with 9 bases between. Germline V gene sequence: CDR1 ENHRY, CDR2 SYGVKD. The CDR3 loop spans 15 amino acids. The CDR3 sequence is CAISELTLMNTEAFF. As DNA, the CDR3 is TGTGCCATCAGTGAGTTGACATTGATGAACACTGAAGCTTTCTTT.

The V and J genes are TRBV6-5 and TRBJ1-1, with D unclear. The CDR3 is made up of 13 amino acids. The V end was cut by 5 bases, the J end by 1 base, with 8 bases between. Germline V gene lookup returns CDR1 MNHEY and CDR2 SVGAGI. CDR3 amino acids: CASSVGPNTEAFF. The DNA for the CDR3 is TGTGCCAGCAGTGTGGGCCCGAACACTGAAGCTTTCTTT.

The chain uses TRBV19 and TRBJ2-7; 9 nucleotides line up with TRBD1. The CDR3 spans 15 residues. V was clipped by 5 bases and J by 4 bases; unmatched bases: 9. Germline V gene lookup returns CDR1 LNHDA and CDR2 SQIVND (reference sequence). As DNA, the CDR3 is TGTGCCAGTAGTGCCGGGACAGGGCTGAAGTACGAGCAGTACTTC. Encoded protein: CASSAGTGLKYEQYF.

This clone showed up just once. The gene calls are TRBV2 and TRBJ2-1, with D uncertain. V lost 5 bases to trimming and J lost 6 bases, with 5 bases between them. Germline V CDR1 and CDR2: SNHLY, FYNNEI. The CDR3 sequence is 11 residues long. This CDR3 reads CASSRSNEQFF. CDR3 coding DNA: TGTGCCAGCAGTAGGAGCAATGAGCAGTTCTTC.

The rearrangement links TRBV13 to TRBJ2-1; D may be TRBD1 (5 bases). Germline assignment: CDR1 PRHDT and CDR2 FYEKMQ (reference sequence). This CDR3 comprises 15 residues. Trimming shortened V by 1 base and J by 9 bases, and 16 bases separated the two germline ends. DNA of the CDR3: TGTGCCAGCAGCTTAGAGGCCAGGGTTAGGGGTGAGCAGTTCTTC. Protein sequence: CASSLEARVRGEQFF.

A remark on this clone: The junction departs from germline at one end; a sequencing error may be responsible. The chain joins TRBV5-8 to TRBJ1-1, with a possible D match to TRBD1 (5 bases). Germline CDR1 and CDR2: SGHTS and YDEGEE. The CDR3 runs to 14 residues. The CDR3: CASSLAGGNAEAFF. The CDR3 coding sequence is TGTGCCAGCAGCTTGGCTGGGGGGAACGCTGAAGCTTTCTTT.

The chain couples TRBV6-6 to TRBJ2-5; D might be TRBD2 (6 bases). The length of the CDR3 is 14 residues. The V gene's germline CDR1 is MNHNY and CDR2 SVGAGI (reference sequence). V was trimmed by 6 bases and J by 2 bases, leaving 13 bases between them. CDR3 sequence reads: CASSRSSAQETQYF. CDR3 coding DNA: TGTGCCAGCAGCCGGTCTAGCGCTCAAGAGACCCAGTACTTC.

The J gene is TRBJ2-4, the V gene TRBV7-9; no clear D gene. The CDR3 length is 15 residues. Trimming removed 1 base at V and 1 base at J, with 8 bases between. The germline CDR1 and CDR2 sequences are SEHNR and FQNEAQ (reference sequence). The CDR3 DNA follows: TGTGCCAGCAGCTTAGTGGCCGGGGCCAAAAACATTCAGTACTTC. Translating gives CASSLVAGAKNIQYF.

The chain links TRBV6-5 to TRBJ2-3; 8 nucleotides agree with TRBD2. Losses at the gene ends were 4 bases for V and 2 bases for J; bases not matched to a gene: 2. The CDR3 spans 14 residues. The germline CDR1 and CDR2 sequences are MNHEY and SVGAGI. The CDR3 DNA reads TGTGCCAGCAGTTTTAGCGGGGTCACAGATACGCAGTATTTT. This sequence encodes CASSFSGVTDTQYF.

This clone was seen a few times. This specimen includes other DNA sequences encoding the same CDR3. The rearrangement uses TRBV18 and TRBJ2-5, with 14 bases aligning to TRBD2. With 0 bases clipped from V and 4 bases from J, the junction kept 1 base outside the gene matches. Germline V lookup: CDR1 KGHSH, CDR2 LQKENI. The CDR3 consists of 16 residues. CDR3 in DNA: TGTGCCAGCTCACCACCAGGACTAGCGGGAGGAGAGACCCAGTACTTC. Its translation: CASSPPGLAGGETQYF.

This clone has only a few counts. This chain joins TRBV6-6 and TRBJ2-7; perhaps TRBD2 as D (5 bases). Per the germline V gene, CDR1 is MNHNY and CDR2 is SVGAGI (reference sequence). With 7 bases removed from V and 6 bases from J, the gap between germline ends came to 13 bases. The CDR3 sequence is 12 residues long. CDR3 in DNA: TGTGCCAGCACAGGCCCCGCGGGCGAGCAGTACTTC. Protein product: CASTGPAGEQYF.

The CDR3 coding sequence is TGTGCCAGCAGCTTACAAGGGACTAGCGGCTCCTACGAGCAGTACTTC. It specifies CASSLQGTSGSYEQYF. The genes are TRBV7-6 and TRBJ2-7; 11 bases match TRBD2. This CDR3 is 16 amino acids long. Looked up from germline, CDR1 is SGHVS and CDR2 is FNYEAQ. The V and J ends lost 2 bases and 0 bases, in that order; junction bases with no gene match: 3. Full variable domain (missing parts from reference TRBV7-6 and TRBJ2-7): GAGVSQSPRYKVTKRGQDVALRCDPISGHVSLYWYRQALGQGPEFLTYFNYEAQQDKSGLPNDRFSAERPEGSISTLTIQRTEQRDSAMYRCASSLQGTSGSYEQYFGPGTRLTVT.

The J gene is TRBJ2-7, the V gene TRBV9; perhaps TRBD1 as D (6 bases). This CDR3 region has 14 residues. Trimming stripped 3 bases from V and 7 bases from J, with 17 bases between. Germline CDR1 SGDLS, CDR2 YYNGEE. As DNA, the CDR3 is TGTGCCAGCAGCGCGGGTGAAACAGGGTCAGAGCAGTACTTC. Amino acids: CASSAGETGSEQYF.

The chain links TRBV6-5 to TRBJ1-2, with a possible D match to TRBD1 (5 bases). This CDR3 region has 15 residues. V was pared by 4 bases and J by 5 bases, with 17 bases between. Germline V lookup: CDR1 MNHEY, CDR2 SVGAGI. The CDR3 spells CASSSDRLSVYGYTF. The CDR3 nucleotides are TGTGCCAGCAGTTCCGACAGATTAAGTGTTTATGGCTACACCTTC.